The clone carrying this TCR beta chain has just a few counts. The entry originates in a study of CD8 T cells in ankylosing spondylitis. Per the germline V gene, CDR1 is DFQATT and CDR2 is SNEGSKA (reference sequence). The length of the CDR3 is 14 residues. Trimming left V 6 bases short and J 5 bases short, with 19 bases between. Using its own MiXCR run on the 5' RACE reads, TCRdb lists one record per CDR3 protein. Among 300,000 to 350,000 distinct CDR3 sequences listed, roughly 14% were seen once. The receptor comes from a male donor with ankylosing spondylitis or in good health (not recorded which). The chain has TRBV20-1 and TRBJ2-5; D gene unclear. The sequenced sample was blood, either unsorted or a sorted T cell fraction (not recorded which). The CDR3 nucleotides are TGCAGTGCCGCCCAGTCTGGGCGACGGGAGACCCAGTACTTC. Protein: CSAAQSGRRETQYF.